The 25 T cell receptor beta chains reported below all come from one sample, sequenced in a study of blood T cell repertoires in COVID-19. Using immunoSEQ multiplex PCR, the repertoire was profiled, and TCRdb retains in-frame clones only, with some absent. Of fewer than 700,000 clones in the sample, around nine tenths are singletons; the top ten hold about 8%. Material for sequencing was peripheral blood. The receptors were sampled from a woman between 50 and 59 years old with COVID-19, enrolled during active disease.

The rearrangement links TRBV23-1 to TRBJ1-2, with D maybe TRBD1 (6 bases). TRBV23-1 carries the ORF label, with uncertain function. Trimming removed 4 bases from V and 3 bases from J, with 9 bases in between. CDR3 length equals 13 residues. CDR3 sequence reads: CASSPRTDYGYTF. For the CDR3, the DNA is TGCGCCAGCAGTCCACGGACAGACTATGGCTACACCTTC.

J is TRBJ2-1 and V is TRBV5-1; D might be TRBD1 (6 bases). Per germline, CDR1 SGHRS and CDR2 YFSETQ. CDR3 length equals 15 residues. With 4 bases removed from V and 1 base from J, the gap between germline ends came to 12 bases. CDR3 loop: CASSPGHLSYNEQFF. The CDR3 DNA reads TGCGCCAGCAGCCCGGGACACCTATCCTACAATGAGCAGTTCTTC.

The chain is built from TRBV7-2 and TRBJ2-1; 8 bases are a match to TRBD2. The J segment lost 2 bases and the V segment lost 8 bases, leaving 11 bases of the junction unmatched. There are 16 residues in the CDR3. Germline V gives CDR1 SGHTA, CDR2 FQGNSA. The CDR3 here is CASQSFHGGAYNEQFF. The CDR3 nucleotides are TGTGCCAGCCAATCCTTTCACGGGGGGGCCTACAATGAGCAGTTCTTC.

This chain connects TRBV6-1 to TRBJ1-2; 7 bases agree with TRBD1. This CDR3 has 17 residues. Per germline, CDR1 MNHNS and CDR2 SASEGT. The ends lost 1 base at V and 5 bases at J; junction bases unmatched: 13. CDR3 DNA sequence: TGTGCCAGCAGTGAAGGAGGGACAGTCGGAACGCTTTATGGCTACACCTTC. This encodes CASSEGGTVGTLYGYTF.

CDR3 sequence (DNA): TGTGCCATCAGTGAGTCTTTATTCGCGGAGGGGGCTGGTCAGCCCCAGCATTTT. Residues: CAISESLFAEGAGQPQHF. This chain links TRBV10-3 with TRBJ1-5; 7 bases align to TRBD1. The germline V gene encodes CDR1 ENHRY and CDR2 SYGVKD. This CDR3 has 18 residues. V gave up 0 bases and J gave up 6 bases; unmatched junction bases: 14.

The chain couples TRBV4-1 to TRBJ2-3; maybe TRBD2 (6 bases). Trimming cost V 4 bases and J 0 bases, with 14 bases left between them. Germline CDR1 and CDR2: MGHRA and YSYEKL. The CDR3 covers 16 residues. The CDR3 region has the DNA TGCGCCAGCAGCCGGACTACCTGGACTAGCACAGATACGCAGTATTTT. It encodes CASSRTTWTSTDTQYF.

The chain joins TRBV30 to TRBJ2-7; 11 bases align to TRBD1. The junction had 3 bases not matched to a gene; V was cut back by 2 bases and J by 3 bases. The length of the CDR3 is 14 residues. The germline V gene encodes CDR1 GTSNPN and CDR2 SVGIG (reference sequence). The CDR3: CAWSLDRGLYEQYF. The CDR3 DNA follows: TGTGCCTGGAGTTTGGACAGGGGGCTCTACGAGCAGTACTTC.

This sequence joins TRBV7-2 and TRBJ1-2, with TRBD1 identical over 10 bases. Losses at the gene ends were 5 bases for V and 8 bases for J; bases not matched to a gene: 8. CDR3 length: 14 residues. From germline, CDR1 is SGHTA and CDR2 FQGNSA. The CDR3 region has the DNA TGTGCCAGCAGCGGGGCCGGGACAGGGGTCGGCTACACCTTC. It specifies CASSGAGTGVGYTF.

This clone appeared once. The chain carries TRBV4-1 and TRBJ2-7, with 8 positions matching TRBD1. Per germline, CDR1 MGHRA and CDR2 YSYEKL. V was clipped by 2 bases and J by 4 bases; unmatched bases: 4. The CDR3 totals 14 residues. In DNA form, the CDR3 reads TGCGCCAGCAGCCAACTACAGGGGGATTACGAGCAGTACTTC. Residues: CASSQLQGDYEQYF.

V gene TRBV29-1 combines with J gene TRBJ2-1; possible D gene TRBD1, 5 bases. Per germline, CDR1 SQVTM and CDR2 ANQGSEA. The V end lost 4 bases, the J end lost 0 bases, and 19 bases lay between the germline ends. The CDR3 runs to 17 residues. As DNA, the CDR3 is TGCAGCGTTGGGGGCAGTAAAGTCGTTAGCTCCTACAATGAGCAGTTCTTC. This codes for CSVGGSKVVSSYNEQFF.

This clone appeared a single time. As DNA, the CDR3 is TGTGCCAGCAGTCAATCCCTAGGGACAGGGGACGGCTACACCTTC. It encodes CASSQSLGTGDGYTF. The genes are TRBV6-4 and TRBJ1-2, with TRBD1 matching 10 bases. The CDR3 covers 15 residues. Germline CDR1 is MRHNA and CDR2 is SNTAGT. Trimming took 5 bases from V and 8 from J; bases not matched to a gene: 11.

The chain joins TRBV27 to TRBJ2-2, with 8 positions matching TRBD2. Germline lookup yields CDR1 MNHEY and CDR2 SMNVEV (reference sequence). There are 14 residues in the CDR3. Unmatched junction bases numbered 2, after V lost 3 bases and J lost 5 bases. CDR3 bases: TGTGCCAGCAGTTTCCGGGGGGGGACCGGGGAGCTGTTTTTT. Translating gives CASSFRGGTGELFF.

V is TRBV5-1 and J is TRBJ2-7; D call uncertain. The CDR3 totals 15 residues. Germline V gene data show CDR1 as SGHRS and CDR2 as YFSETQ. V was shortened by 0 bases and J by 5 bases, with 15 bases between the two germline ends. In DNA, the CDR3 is TGCGCCAGCAGCTTGGCCGGAACGGGTAGCCACGAGCAGTACTTC. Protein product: CASSLAGTGSHEQYF.

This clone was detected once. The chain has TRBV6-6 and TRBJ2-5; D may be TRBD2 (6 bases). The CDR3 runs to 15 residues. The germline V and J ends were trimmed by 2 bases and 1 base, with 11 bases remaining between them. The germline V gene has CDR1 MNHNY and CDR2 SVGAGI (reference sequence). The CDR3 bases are TGTGCCAGCAGTTACGACGCGGGGATCCAAGAGACCCAGTACTTC. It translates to CASSYDAGIQETQYF.

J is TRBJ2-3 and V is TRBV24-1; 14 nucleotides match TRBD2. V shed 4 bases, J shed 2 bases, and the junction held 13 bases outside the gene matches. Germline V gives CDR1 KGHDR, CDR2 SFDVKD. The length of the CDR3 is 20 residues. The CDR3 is CATSDPPGTSGGFLTDTQYF. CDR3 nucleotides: TGTGCCACCAGTGACCCGCCCGGGACTAGCGGGGGTTTCCTCACAGATACGCAGTATTTT.

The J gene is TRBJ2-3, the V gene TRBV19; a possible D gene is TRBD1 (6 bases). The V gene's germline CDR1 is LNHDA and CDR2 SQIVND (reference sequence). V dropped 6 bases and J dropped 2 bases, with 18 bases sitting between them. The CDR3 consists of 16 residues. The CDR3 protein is CASRAPRGSPTDTQYF. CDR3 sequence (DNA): TGTGCCAGTAGGGCGCCGAGGGGGAGCCCCACAGATACGCAGTATTTT.

This chain's CDR3 is CASRSQGADGYTF. The CDR3 DNA reads as TGTGCCAGCAGGTCACAGGGGGCCGATGGCTACACCTTC. The chain combines TRBV28 with TRBJ1-2; 9 nucleotides align to TRBD1. Germline-derived CDR1 and CDR2 are MDHEN and SYDVKM. Germline trimming cut 6 bases from V and 6 bases from J; bases unmatched to any gene: 5. The CDR3 covers 13 residues.

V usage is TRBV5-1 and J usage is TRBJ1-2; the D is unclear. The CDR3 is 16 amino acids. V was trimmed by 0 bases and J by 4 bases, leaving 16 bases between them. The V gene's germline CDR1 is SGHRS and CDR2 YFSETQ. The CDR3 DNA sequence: TGCGCCAGCAGCTTGGTAGGAGGGATGGGTGGCTATGGCTACACCTTC. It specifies CASSLVGGMGGYGYTF.

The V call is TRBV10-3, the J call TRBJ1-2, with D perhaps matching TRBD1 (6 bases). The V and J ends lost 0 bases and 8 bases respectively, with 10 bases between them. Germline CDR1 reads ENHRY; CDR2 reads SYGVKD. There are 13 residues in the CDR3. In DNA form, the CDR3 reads TGTGCCATCAGTGAGTCGCAGGGGAGAGGCTACACCTTC. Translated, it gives CAISESQGRGYTF.

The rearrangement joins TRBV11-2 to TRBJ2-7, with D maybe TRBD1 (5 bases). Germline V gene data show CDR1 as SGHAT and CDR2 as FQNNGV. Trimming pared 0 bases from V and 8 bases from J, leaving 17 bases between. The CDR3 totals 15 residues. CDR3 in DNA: TGTGCCAGCAGCTTAGATCCAAGGACATCCCGACAGCAGTACTTC. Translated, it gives CASSLDPRTSRQQYF.

The CDR3 DNA follows: TGTGCCAGCAGCCCAAAGCTAGGGGACACGGATGAAAAACTGTTTTTT. It is translated as CASSPKLGDTDEKLFF. The chain employs TRBV7-8 and TRBJ1-4; tentative D call: TRBD1 (6 bases). CDR1 SGHVS and CDR2 FQNEAQ come from the germline V gene. The CDR3 length is 16 residues. Between the trimmed V and J ends, which lost 5 bases and 6 bases, there was a span of 19 bases.

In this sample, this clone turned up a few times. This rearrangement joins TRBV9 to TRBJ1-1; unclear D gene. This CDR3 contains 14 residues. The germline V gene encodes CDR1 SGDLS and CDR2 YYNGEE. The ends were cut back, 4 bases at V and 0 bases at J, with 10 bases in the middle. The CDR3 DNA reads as TGTGCCAGCAGCCCTCAGGTTATGAACACTGAAGCTTTCTTT. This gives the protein CASSPQVMNTEAFF.

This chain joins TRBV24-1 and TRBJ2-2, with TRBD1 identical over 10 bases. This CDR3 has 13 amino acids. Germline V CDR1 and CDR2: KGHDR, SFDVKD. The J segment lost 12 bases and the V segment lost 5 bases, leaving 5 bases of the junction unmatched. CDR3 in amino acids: CATSATDRGQLFF. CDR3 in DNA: TGTGCCACCAGTGCCACTGACAGGGGGCAGCTGTTTTTT.

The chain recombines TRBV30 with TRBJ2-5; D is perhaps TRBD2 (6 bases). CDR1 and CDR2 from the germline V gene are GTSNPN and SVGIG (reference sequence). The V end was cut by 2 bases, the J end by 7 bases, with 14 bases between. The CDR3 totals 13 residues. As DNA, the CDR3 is TGTGCCTGGAGTTTGGTGGGGGGTGGGACCCAGTACTTC. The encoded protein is CAWSLVGGGTQYF.

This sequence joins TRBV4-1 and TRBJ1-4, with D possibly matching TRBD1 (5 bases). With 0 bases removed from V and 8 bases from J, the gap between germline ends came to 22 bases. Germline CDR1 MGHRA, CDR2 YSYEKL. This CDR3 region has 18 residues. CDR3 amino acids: CASSQDFLGIGQKEKLFF. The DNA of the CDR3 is TGCGCCAGCAGCCAAGATTTCTTGGGGATCGGACAAAAGGAAAAACTGTTTTTT.